The 25 T cell receptor beta chains listed next were all sequenced from one sample in a study of blood T cell repertoires in COVID-19. The repertoire was sequenced with immunoSEQ multiplex PCR; TCRdb's copy has only in-frame clones and lacks some. The sample gives approximately 240,000 clones, 79% of which show up once; under 4.5% is in the top ten. The sequencing sample was made of peripheral blood. The receptors come from a middle-aged woman with active or convalescent COVID-19.

V gene TRBV3-1 (or the pseudogene TRBV3-2) combines with J gene TRBJ2-2; 7 nucleotides line up with TRBD2. The V and J ends lost 4 bases and 0 bases, in that order; junction bases with no gene match: 5. CDR1 and CDR2 from the germline V gene are LGHDT and YNNKEL (reference sequence). The CDR3 consists of 16 residues. CDR3 region: CASSLRLAPNTGELFF. The CDR3 nucleotides read TGTGCCAGCAGCCTCAGACTAGCCCCGAACACCGGGGAGCTGTTTTTT.

The V and J genes are TRBV21-1 and TRBJ2-1; the D call TRBD1 from the table was never checked on the DNA. TRBV21-1 corresponds to a pseudogene. This CDR3 spans 15 amino acids. As DNA, the CDR3 is TGTGCCAGCAGCAAAGGGTGGTTGGGCGTTAGGGAGCAGTTCTTC. Its protein product is CASSKGWLGVREQFF.

This clone was seen only once. The V call is TRBV5-4, the J call TRBJ1-2, with TRBD1 matching 10 bases. The CDR3 has 16 amino acids. J was trimmed by 6 bases and V by 4 bases; bases with no gene match: 12. Per the germline V gene, CDR1 is SGHNT and CDR2 is YYREEE (reference sequence). The CDR3 DNA reads as TGTGCCAGCAGCGTCGCGGGGACAGGGGTTTGGCATGGCTACACCTTC. Its protein product is CASSVAGTGVWHGYTF.

The DNA for the CDR3 is TGCGCCAGCAGCCCCACGGGCGGGACAGACTCCTATGGCTACACCTTC. As protein: CASSPTGGTDSYGYTF. The V call is TRBV5-1, the J call TRBJ1-2; 7 bases agree with TRBD1. The CDR3 covers 16 residues. The ends lost 4 bases at V and 4 bases at J; junction bases unmatched: 13. Looked up from germline, CDR1 is SGHRS and CDR2 is YFSETQ.

The chain recombines TRBV10-1 with TRBJ1-2, with D possibly TRBD1 on 6 matching bases. Trimming cost V 2 bases and J 8 bases, with 12 bases left between them. This CDR3 is 13 amino acids long. CDR1 WNHNN and CDR2 SYGVQD come from the germline V gene (reference sequence). The CDR3 here is CASSENRDWGYTF. In nucleotides, the CDR3 is TGCGCCAGCAGTGAGAACAGGGATTGGGGCTACACCTTC.

This clone was recorded a few times. The gene calls are TRBV10-3 and TRBJ1-6, with TRBD1 identical over 8 bases. The CDR3 totals 15 residues. From germline, CDR1 is ENHRY and CDR2 SYGVKD. Trimming took 3 bases from V and 6 from J; bases not matched to a gene: 4. DNA of the CDR3: TGTGCCATCAGTGACAGGGGGCCGGGTAATTCACCCCTCCACTTT. Translation gives CAISDRGPGNSPLHF.

This chain uses TRBV4-2 with TRBJ2-5, with 7 bases lining up with TRBD2. With V trimmed by 5 bases and J by 2 bases, 5 bases remained unmatched. The CDR3 contains 14 residues. Germline V gene sequence: CDR1 LGHNA, CDR2 YNFKEQ. CDR3 protein: CASSREGFQETQYF. In DNA, the CDR3 is TGTGCCAGCAGCAGGGAGGGCTTTCAAGAGACCCAGTACTTC.

J is TRBJ1-6 and V is TRBV7-9; TRBD1 aligns across 8 bases. Germline CDR1 is SEHNR and CDR2 is FQNEAQ (reference sequence). V dropped 1 base and J dropped 9; count of bases not matched to a gene: 5. The CDR3 contains 15 residues. Written as DNA, the CDR3 is TGTGCCAGCAGCTTAGACCAGGGGGCATTTTCACCCCTCCACTTT. The encoded protein is CASSLDQGAFSPLHF. The whole variable domain, filled in from reference TRBV7-9 and TRBJ1-6, reads DTGVSQNPRHKITKRGQNVTFRCDPISEHNRLYWYRQTLGQGPEFLTYFQNEAQLEKSRLLSDRFSAERPKGSFSTLEIQRTEQGDSAMYLCASSLDQGAFSPLHFGNGTRLTVT.

This chain joins TRBV7-9 and TRBJ2-6; D remains unclear. V was trimmed by 5 bases and J by 1 base, leaving 6 bases between them. Germline-derived CDR1 and CDR2 are SEHNR and FQNEAQ (reference sequence). There are 14 residues in the CDR3. CDR3 protein: CASSVTSGANVLTF. CDR3 bases: TGTGCCAGCAGCGTAACTTCTGGGGCCAACGTCCTGACTTTC.

This clone occurred once. The chain is built from TRBV14 and TRBJ1-1; D is ambiguous. V lost 1 base to trimming and J lost 1 base, with 10 bases between them. Germline V gene data show CDR1 as SGHDN and CDR2 as FVKESK. This CDR3 is built from 15 residues. CDR3 in DNA: TGTGCCAGCAGCCAAGGGAGTCGGGGGAACACTGAAGCTTTCTTT. Translated, it gives CASSQGSRGNTEAFF.

V usage is TRBV3-1 (or the pseudogene TRBV3-2) and J usage is TRBJ1-1, with a possible D match to TRBD1 (5 bases). V lost 0 bases and J 4 bases, leaving 9 bases between the germline ends. In germline, CDR1 is LGHDT, CDR2 YNNKEL (reference sequence). The CDR3 length is 14 residues. The CDR3: CASSQDSGGTEAFF. As DNA, the CDR3 is TGTGCCAGCAGCCAAGATTCGGGGGGCACTGAAGCTTTCTTT.

This chain joins TRBV3-1 (or the pseudogene TRBV3-2) and TRBJ2-3; the D gene is possibly TRBD2 (6 bases). CDR3 length: 20 residues. Germline-derived CDR1 and CDR2 are LGHDT and YNNKEL (reference sequence). With 4 bases removed from V and 0 bases from J, the gap between germline ends came to 26 bases. Here the CDR3 reads CASSLDYRGTFDPSTDTQYF. The CDR3 DNA reads as TGTGCCAGCAGCCTAGACTACCGGGGGACCTTCGACCCTAGCACAGATACGCAGTATTTT.

The CDR3 sequence is CASTSGAGYNEQFF. Written as DNA, the CDR3 is TGTGCCAGCACCTCGGGTGCGGGATACAATGAGCAGTTCTTC. This chain links TRBV27 with TRBJ2-1; tentative D call: TRBD2 (6 bases). The CDR3 runs 14 residues. Trimming removed 7 bases from V and 4 bases from J, with 14 bases in between. From germline, CDR1 is MNHEY and CDR2 SMNVEV (reference sequence).

The chain couples TRBV11-2 to TRBJ1-6, with TRBD1 matching over 10 bases. The length of the CDR3 is 15 residues. Germline loops: CDR1 SGHAT, CDR2 FQNNGV. V shed 5 bases and J 7 bases; nucleotides not matched to a gene: 5. CDR3 coding DNA: TGTGCCAGCAGCCCATCGACAGGGGGCAATTCACCCCTCCACTTT. Its protein is CASSPSTGGNSPLHF.

This chain connects TRBV21-1 to TRBJ1-5; TRBD1 is the table's D call, not checked against the DNA. TRBV21-1 is a pseudogene locus. The CDR3 is made up of 18 amino acids. CDR3 nucleotide sequence: TGTGCCAGCAGCAAAGCTAAAGCGGACAGCGAACTCAATCAGCCCCAGCATTTT. This codes for CASSKAKADSELNQPQHF.

The rearrangement joins TRBV30 to TRBJ1-3; D call uncertain. Germline V gene sequence: CDR1 GTSNPN, CDR2 SVGIG (reference sequence). V was shortened by 3 bases and J by 3 bases, with 9 bases between the two germline ends. The CDR3 loop spans 13 amino acids. This chain's CDR3 is CAWSADYGNTIYF. DNA for the CDR3: TGTGCCTGGAGCGCAGATTATGGAAACACCATATATTTT.

This clone appeared a few times. The chain has TRBV15 and TRBJ2-3, with D possibly matching TRBD2 (7 bases). V was cut by 0 bases and J by 4 bases, with 14 bases left in between. This CDR3 contains 16 residues. The germline V gene encodes CDR1 LNHNV and CDR2 YYDKDF (reference sequence). The CDR3 nucleotides are TGTGCCACCAGCAGAGATCACGGGGGGCGGCCAGATACGCAGTATTTT. Protein sequence: CATSRDHGGRPDTQYF.

J is TRBJ2-1 and V is TRBV10-3; 12 nucleotides match TRBD2. The CDR3 has 15 residues. Trimming removed 0 bases from V and 8 bases from J; junction bases left unmatched: 2. Per germline, CDR1 ENHRY and CDR2 SYGVKD. CDR3 sequence: CAISESTSGGYEQFF. The DNA of the CDR3 is TGTGCCATCAGTGAGTCGACTAGCGGGGGCTATGAGCAGTTCTTC.

V usage is TRBV18 and J usage is TRBJ2-1; 9 positions agree with TRBD2. CDR3 length equals 15 residues. Germline V CDR1 and CDR2: KGHSH, LQKENI. V lost 4 bases and J lost 5; bases outside the gene matches: 6. CDR3 bases: TGTGCCAGCTCACGGCAGCGGGGGGCAAACAATGAGCAGTTCTTC. It specifies CASSRQRGANNEQFF.

J is TRBJ2-3 and V is TRBV5-1; 7 bases agree with TRBD2. The junction had 4 bases not matched to a gene; V was cut back by 4 bases and J by 2 bases. CDR3 length: 14 amino acids. Germline V CDR1 and CDR2: SGHRS, YFSETQ. CDR3 sequence (DNA): TGCGCCAGCAGCCGGGGGGAGCCCACAGATACGCAGTATTTT. Translated: CASSRGEPTDTQYF.

The J gene is TRBJ1-1, the V gene TRBV28; no firm D call. Trimming shortened V by 7 bases and J by 6 bases, and 18 bases separated the two germline ends. Germline V gene data show CDR1 as MDHEN and CDR2 as SYDVKM. The CDR3 runs to 14 residues. CDR3 protein: CASTPPVWASEAFF. For the CDR3, the DNA is TGTGCCAGCACCCCTCCCGTTTGGGCGTCTGAAGCTTTCTTT.

The rearrangement links TRBV2 to TRBJ1-2, with 9 bases identical to TRBD1. Germline values: CDR1 SNHLY, CDR2 FYNNEI. V lost 7 bases to trimming and J lost 7 bases; unmatched junction nucleotides: 10. The CDR3 contains 14 residues. The CDR3 nucleotides are TGTGCCAGCACCCCGGGACAGGGAAGGGGTGGCTACACCTTC. This gives the protein CASTPGQGRGGYTF.

J is TRBJ1-2 and V is TRBV5-6, with 9 positions matching TRBD1. In germline, CDR1 is SGHDT, CDR2 YYEEEE. CDR3 length: 15 amino acids. V dropped 2 bases and J dropped 6; count of bases not matched to a gene: 8. In DNA form, the CDR3 reads TGTGCCAGCAGCTTATGGGACAGGGAGGTGGATGGCTACACCTTC. Translating it yields CASSLWDREVDGYTF.

The CDR3: CAITGTSGGARDEQFF. CDR3 DNA: TGTGCCATCACTGGGACTAGCGGGGGGGCAAGAGATGAGCAGTTCTTC. The chain joins TRBV10-3 to TRBJ2-1; 16 bases align to TRBD2. The V gene's germline CDR1 is ENHRY and CDR2 SYGVKD. The CDR3 extends over 16 amino acids. The V gene end was trimmed by 7 bases and the J gene end by 8 bases; junction bases not matched to a gene: 8.

The rearrangement uses TRBV5-6 and TRBJ1-2; unclear D gene. The CDR3 length is 13 residues. V was trimmed by 0 bases and J by 8 bases, leaving 11 bases between them. Germline V gives CDR1 SGHDT, CDR2 YYEEEE. CDR3 in DNA: TGTGCCAGCAGCTTGGCCGGGGTGGCGGGCTACACCTTC. Translated: CASSLAGVAGYTF.